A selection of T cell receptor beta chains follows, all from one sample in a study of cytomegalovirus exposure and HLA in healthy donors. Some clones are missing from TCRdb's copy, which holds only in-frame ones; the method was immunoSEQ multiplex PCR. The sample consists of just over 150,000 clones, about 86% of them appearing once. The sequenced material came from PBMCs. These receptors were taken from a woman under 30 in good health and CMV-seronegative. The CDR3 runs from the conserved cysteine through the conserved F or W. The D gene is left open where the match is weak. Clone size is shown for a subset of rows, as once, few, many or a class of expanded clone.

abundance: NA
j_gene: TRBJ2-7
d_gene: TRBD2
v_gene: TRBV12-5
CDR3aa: CASGLAPLAGTAYEQYF
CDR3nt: TGTGCTAGTGGTTTGGCCCCCCTAGCGGGCACGGCCTACGAGCAGTACTTC

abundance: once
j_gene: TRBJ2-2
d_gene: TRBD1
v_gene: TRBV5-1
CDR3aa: CASTLGQGGTGELFF
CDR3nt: TGCGCCAGCACCCTCGGACAGGGCGGTACCGGGGAGCTGTTTTTT

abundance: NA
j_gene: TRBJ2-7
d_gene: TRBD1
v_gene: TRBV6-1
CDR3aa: CASGATGTGEQYF
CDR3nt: TGTGCCAGCGGAGCGACAGGGACCGGCGAGCAGTACTTC

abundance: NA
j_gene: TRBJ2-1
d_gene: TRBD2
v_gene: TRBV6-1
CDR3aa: CASSDRLAGVVYQFF
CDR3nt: TGTGCCAGCAGTGACCGACTAGCGGGAGTCGTGTACCAGTTCTTC

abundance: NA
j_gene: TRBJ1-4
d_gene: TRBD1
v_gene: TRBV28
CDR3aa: CASRTGSAREKLFF
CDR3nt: TGTGCCAGCAGGACAGGGTCTGCGAGGGAAAAACTGTTTTTT

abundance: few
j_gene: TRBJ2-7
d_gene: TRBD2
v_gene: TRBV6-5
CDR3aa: CASSLGLAREQYF
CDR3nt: TGTGCCAGCAGTTTAGGACTAGCGAGGGAGCAGTACTTC

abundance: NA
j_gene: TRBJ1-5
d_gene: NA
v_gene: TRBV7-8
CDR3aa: CASSLPPGSRPQHF
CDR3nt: TGTGCCAGCAGCTTACCTCCGGGGTCCAGGCCCCAGCATTTT

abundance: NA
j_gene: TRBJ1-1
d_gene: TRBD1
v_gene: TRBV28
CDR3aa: CASTSGRGRTEAFF
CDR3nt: TGTGCCAGCACCTCGGGCAGGGGGCGAACTGAAGCTTTCTTT

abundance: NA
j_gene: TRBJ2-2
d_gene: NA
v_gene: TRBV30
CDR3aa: CAWFRGSGELFF
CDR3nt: TGTGCCTGGTTCAGGGGAAGCGGGGAGCTGTTTTTT

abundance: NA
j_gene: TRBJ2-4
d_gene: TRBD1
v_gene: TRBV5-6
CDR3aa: CASSFAGGGYIQYF
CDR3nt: TGTGCCAGCAGCTTCGCAGGGGGCGGGTACATTCAGTACTTC

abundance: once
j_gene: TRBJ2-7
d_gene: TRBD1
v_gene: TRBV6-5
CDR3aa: CASSYSTGQGYEQYF
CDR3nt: TGTGCCAGCAGTTACTCGACGGGACAGGGATACGAGCAGTACTTC

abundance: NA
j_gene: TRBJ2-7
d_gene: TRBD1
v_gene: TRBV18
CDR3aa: CASSPAGTGAYEQYF
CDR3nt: TGTGCCAGCTCCCCGGCCGGGACAGGGGCCTACGAGCAGTACTTC

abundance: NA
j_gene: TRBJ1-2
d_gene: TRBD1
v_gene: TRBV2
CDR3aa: CASSGDSLSGYTF
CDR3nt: TGTGCCAGCAGTGGGGACAGCTTATCAGGCTACACCTTC